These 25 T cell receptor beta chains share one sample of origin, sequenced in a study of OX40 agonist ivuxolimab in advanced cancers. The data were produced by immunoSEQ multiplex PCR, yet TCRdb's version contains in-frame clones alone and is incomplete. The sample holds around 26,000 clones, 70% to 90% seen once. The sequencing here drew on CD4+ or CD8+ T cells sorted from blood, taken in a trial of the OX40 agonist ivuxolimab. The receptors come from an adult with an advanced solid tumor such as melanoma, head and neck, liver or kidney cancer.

CDR3 protein: CASSLGDVGGKNYGYTF. CDR3 sequence (DNA): TGTGCCAGCAGCTTAGGTGATGTCGGCGGTAAGAACTATGGCTACACCTTC. The J gene is TRBJ1-2, the V gene TRBV7-8; D remains ambiguous. The CDR3 extends over 17 amino acids. CDR1 SGHVS and CDR2 FQNEAQ come from the germline V gene. V lost 1 base, J lost 2 bases, and 17 bases lay in between.

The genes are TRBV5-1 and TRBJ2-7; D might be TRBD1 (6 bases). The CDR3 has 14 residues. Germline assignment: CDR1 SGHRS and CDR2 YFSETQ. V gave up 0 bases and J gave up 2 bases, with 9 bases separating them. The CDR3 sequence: CASSLAGAPYEQYF. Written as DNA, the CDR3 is TGCGCCAGCAGCTTGGCAGGGGCCCCCTACGAGCAGTACTTC.

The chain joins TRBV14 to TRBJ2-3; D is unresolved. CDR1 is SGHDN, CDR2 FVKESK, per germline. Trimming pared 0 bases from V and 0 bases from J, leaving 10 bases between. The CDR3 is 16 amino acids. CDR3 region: CASSQDIGTSTDTQYF. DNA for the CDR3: TGTGCCAGCAGCCAAGATATCGGAACTAGCACAGATACGCAGTATTTT.

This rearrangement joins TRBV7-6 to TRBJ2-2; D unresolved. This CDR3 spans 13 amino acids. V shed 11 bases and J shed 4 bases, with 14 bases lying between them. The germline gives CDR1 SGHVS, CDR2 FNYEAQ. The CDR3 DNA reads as TGTGCCTACGGACCGGACGGCACCGGGGAGCTGTTTTTT. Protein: CAYGPDGTGELFF.

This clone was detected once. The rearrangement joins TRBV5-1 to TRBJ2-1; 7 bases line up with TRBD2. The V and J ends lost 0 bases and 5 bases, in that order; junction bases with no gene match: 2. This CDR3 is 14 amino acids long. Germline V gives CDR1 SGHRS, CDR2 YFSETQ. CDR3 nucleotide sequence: TGCGCCAGCAGCTTGGCGGGAGGAAACAATGAGCAGTTCTTC. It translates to CASSLAGGNNEQFF. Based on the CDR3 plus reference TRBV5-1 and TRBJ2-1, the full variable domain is KAGVTQTPRYLIKTRGQQVTLSCSPISGHRSVSWYQQTPGQGLQFLFEYFSETQRNKGNFPGRFSGRQFSNSRSEMNVSTLELGDSALYLCASSLAGGNNEQFFGPGTRLTVL.

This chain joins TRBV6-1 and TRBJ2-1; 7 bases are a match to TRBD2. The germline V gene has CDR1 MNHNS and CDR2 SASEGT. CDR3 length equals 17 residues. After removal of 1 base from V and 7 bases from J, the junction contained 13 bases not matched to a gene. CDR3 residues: CASSEGIWASGDNEQFF. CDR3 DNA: TGTGCCAGCAGTGAAGGTATTTGGGCTAGCGGAGATAATGAGCAGTTCTTC.

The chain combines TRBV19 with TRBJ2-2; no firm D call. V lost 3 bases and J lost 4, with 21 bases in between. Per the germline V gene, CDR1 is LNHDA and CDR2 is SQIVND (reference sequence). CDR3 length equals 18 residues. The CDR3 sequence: CASSIGLVILEGTGELFF. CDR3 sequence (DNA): TGTGCCAGTAGTATTGGGCTAGTGATATTGGAAGGCACCGGGGAGCTGTTTTTT. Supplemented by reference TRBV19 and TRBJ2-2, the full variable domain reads DGGITQSPKYLFRKEGQNVTLSCEQNLNHDAMYWYRQDPGQGLRLIYYSQIVNDFQKGDIAEGYSVSREKKESFPLTVTSAQKNPTAFYLCASSIGLVILEGTGELFFGEGSRLTVL.

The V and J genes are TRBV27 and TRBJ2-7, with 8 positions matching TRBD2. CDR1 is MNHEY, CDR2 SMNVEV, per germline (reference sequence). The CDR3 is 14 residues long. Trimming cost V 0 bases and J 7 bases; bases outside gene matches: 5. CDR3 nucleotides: TGTGCCAGCAGTTTATCGCGGGGGGCGGCGGAGCAGTACTTC. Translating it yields CASSLSRGAAEQYF.

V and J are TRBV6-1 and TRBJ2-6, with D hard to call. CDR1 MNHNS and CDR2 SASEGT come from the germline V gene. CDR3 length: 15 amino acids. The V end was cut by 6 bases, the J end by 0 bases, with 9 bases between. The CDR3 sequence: CASSETVSGANVLTF. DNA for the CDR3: TGTGCCAGCAGCGAAACCGTCTCTGGGGCCAACGTCCTGACTTTC.

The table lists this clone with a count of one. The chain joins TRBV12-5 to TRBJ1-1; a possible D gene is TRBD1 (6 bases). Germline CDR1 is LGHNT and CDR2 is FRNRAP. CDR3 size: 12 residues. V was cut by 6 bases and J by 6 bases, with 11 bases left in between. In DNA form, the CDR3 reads TGTGCTAGTGGAGAGGGGGGGCCTGAAGCTTTCTTT. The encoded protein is CASGEGGPEAFF.

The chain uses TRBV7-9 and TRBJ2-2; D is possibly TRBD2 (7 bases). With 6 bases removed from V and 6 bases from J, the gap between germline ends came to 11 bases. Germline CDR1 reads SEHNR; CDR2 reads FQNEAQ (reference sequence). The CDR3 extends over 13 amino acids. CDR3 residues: CASSPGGAGELFF. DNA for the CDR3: TGTGCCAGCAGTCCGGGGGGCGCCGGGGAGCTGTTTTTT.

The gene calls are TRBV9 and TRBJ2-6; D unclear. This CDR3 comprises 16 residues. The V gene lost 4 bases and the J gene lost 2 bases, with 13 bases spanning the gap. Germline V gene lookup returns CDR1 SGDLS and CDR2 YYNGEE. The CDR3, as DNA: TGTGCCAGCAGCTCCGACATCTTACCTGGGGCCAACGTCCTGACTTTC. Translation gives CASSSDILPGANVLTF.

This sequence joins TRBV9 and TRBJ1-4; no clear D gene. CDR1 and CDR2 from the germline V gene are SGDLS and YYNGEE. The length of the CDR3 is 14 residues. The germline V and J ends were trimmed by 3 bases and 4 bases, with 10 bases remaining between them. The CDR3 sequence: CASSADGVNEKLFF. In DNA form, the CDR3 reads TGTGCCAGCAGCGCGGACGGGGTTAATGAAAAACTGTTTTTT. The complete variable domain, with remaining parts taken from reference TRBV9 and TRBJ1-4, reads DSGVTQTPKHLITATGQRVTLRCSPRSGDLSVYWYQQSLDQGLQFLIQYYNGEERAKGNILERFSAQQFPDLHSELNLSSLELGDSALYFCASSADGVNEKLFFGSGTQLSVL.

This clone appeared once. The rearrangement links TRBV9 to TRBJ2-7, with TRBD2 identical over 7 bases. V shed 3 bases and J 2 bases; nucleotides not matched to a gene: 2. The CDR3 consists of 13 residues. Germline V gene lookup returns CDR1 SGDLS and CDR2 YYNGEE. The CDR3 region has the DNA TGTGCCAGCAGCGCCGGGGGGACCTACGAGCAGTACTTC. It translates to CASSAGGTYEQYF.

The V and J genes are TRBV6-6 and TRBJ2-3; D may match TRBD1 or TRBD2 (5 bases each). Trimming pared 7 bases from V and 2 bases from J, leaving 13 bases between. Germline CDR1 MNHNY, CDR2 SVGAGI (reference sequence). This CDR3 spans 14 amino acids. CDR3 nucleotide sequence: TGTGCCAGCAACGTAGGGACCTTCACAGATACGCAGTATTTT. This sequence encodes CASNVGTFTDTQYF.

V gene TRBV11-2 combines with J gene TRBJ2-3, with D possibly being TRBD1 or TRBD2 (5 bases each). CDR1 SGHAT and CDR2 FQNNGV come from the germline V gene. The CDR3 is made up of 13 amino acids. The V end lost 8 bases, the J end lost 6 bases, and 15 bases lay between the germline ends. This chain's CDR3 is CASQDGAWDTQYF. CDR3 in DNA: TGTGCCAGCCAGGACGGGGCATGGGATACGCAGTATTTT. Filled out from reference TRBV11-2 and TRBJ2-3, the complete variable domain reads EAGVAQSPRYKIIEKRQSVAFWCNPISGHATLYWYQQILGQGPKLLIQFQNNGVVDDSQLPKDRFSAERLKGVDSTLKIQPAKLEDSAVYLCASQDGAWDTQYFGPGTRLTVL.

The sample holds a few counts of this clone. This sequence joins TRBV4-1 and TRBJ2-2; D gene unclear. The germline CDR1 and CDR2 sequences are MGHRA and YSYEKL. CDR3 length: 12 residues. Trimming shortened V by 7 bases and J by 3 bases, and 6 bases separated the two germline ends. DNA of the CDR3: TGCGCCAGCACCTCACACACCGGGGAGCTGTTTTTT. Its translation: CASTSHTGELFF.

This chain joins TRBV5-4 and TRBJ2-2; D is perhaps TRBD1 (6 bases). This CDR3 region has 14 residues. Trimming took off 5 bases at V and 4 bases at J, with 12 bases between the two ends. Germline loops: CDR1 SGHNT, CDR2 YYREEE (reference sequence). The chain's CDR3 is CASREQGSTGELFF. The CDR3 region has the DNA TGTGCCAGCAGGGAGCAGGGGAGCACCGGGGAGCTGTTTTTT.

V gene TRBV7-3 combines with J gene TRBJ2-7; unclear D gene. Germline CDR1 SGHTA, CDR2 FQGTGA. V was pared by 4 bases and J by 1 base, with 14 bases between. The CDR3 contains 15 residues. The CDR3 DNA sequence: TGTGCCAGCAGCTCCGACGGACGAAGTTCCTACGAGCAGTACTTC. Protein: CASSSDGRSSYEQYF.

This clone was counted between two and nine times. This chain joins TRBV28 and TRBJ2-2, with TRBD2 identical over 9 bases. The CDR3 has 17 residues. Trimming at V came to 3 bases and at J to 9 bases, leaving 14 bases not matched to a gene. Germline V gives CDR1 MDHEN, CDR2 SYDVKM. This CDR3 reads CASSFWASGKRVRELFF. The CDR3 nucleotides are TGTGCCAGCAGTTTTTGGGCTAGCGGGAAGAGGGTCAGGGAGCTGTTTTTT. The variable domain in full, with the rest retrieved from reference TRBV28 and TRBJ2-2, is DVKVTQSSRYLVKRTGEKVFLECVQDMDHENMFWYRQDPGLGLRLIYFSYDVKMKEKGDIPEGYSVSREKKERFSLILESASTNQTSMYLCASSFWASGKRVRELFFGEGSRLTVL.

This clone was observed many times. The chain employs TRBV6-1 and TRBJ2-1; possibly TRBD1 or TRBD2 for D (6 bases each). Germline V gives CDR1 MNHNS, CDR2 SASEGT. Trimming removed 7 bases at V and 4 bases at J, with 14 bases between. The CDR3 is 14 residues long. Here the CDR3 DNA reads TGTGCCAGCACGCCGGGGGCGGGGTACAATGAGCAGTTCTTC. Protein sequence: CASTPGAGYNEQFF.

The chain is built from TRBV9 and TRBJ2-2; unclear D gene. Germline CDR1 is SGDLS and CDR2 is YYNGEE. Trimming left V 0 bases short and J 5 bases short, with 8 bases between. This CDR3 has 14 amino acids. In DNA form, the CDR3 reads TGTGCCAGCAGCGTAGTTTCAGGTACCGGGGAGCTGTTTTTT. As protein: CASSVVSGTGELFF.

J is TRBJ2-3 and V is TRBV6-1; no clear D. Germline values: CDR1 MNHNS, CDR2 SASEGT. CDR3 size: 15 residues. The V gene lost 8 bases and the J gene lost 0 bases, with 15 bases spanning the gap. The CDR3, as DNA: TGTGCCAGCGGGATGGACCGGAGCAGCACAGATACGCAGTATTTT. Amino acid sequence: CASGMDRSSTDTQYF.

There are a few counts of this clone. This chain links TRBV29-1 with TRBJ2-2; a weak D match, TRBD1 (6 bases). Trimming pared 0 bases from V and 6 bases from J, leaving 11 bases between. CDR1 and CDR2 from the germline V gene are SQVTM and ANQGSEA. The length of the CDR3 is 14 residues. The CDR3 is CSVEDSRGAGELFF. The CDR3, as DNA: TGCAGCGTTGAAGATTCCAGGGGAGCCGGGGAGCTGTTTTTT.

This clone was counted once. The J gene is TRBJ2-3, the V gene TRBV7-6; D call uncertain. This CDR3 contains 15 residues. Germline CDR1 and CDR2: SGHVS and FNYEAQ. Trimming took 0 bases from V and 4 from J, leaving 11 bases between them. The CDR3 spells CASSLAPVLADTQYF. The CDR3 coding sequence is TGTGCCAGCAGCTTAGCGCCCGTCCTTGCAGATACGCAGTATTTT.